This entry features one T cell receptor beta chain sequence. Its cognate antigen is unknown. The data were obtained in a study of T-cell memory formation after mild COVID-19. Study information: TCR clusters were largely donor specific.

Barcoded TCR alpha and TCR beta cDNA libraries with UMIs came from 5'RACE using constant-segment primers. TCRdb re-called the 5' RACE reads through MiXCR, storing one row per CDR3 protein. This repertoire shows fewer than 650,000 distinct CDR3 sequences, about a fifth found once; its top ten account for around 7.7%. Study-wide results and caveats: Contracting CD4+ clones lay largely in CM and EM, with CD8+ ones residing in EMRA. A second wave of clones peaked on day 37, and their SARS-CoV-2 specificity went unconfirmed.

This TCR was sampled from an adult woman who had mild COVID-19 (a few samples of this study predate the infection). Cell type and time point are not known. The sequenced sample was PBMCs or a T cell subset sorted from them (not recorded which).

This chain's CDR3 is CASSLTAGHEQYF. CDR3 DNA sequence: TGTGCCAGCAGCTTAACGGCAGGTCACGAGCAGTACTTC. This rearrangement joins TRBV7-3 to TRBJ2-7, with no clear D. The CDR3 runs to 13 residues. CDR1 and CDR2 from the germline V gene are SGHTA and FQGTGA. The V end lost 0 bases, the J end lost 5 bases, and 8 bases lay between the germline ends.